This T cell receptor (beta chain) was profiled in a study of T cells in Graves' hyperthyroidism and ophthalmopathy. Study-level points and caveats: Before onset, by a median of 6.5 months, the model predicted ophthalmopathy.

A remark on this clonotype: Its antigen is not known.

Germline CDR1 MDHEN, CDR2 SYDVKM. The CDR3 covers 17 residues. With 5 bases removed from V and 7 bases from J, the gap between germline ends came to 24 bases. It was 10 ml of fresh peripheral blood that supplied the PBMCs. Amplified TCR beta CDR3 regions derived from RNA transcripts. The study used the HTBI primer set for a first-round RT-PCR of the TCR CDR3. TCRdb recomputed calls from the multiplex PCR reads with MiXCR, one row per CDR3 protein. The table has about 380,000 distinct CDR3 sequences, about a fifth seen once; the top ten hold 35% to 50%. The sequence was collected from a man aged 18 to 29 with Graves' ophthalmopathy. The sequenced sample was blood. The chain has TRBV28 and TRBJ1-5, with D maybe TRBD1 (6 bases). The CDR3 coding sequence is TGTGCCAGCAGTATTCCGGGGGCAGGGTGGGAGAGACAGCCCCAGCATTTT. It codes for CASSIPGAGWERQPQHF. Based on the CDR3 plus reference TRBV28 and TRBJ1-5, the full variable domain is DVKVTQSSRYLVKRTGEKVFLECVQDMDHENMFWYRQDPGLGLRLIYFSYDVKMKEKGDIPEGYSVSREKKERFSLILESASTNQTSMYLCASSIPGAGWERQPQHFGDGTRLSIL.